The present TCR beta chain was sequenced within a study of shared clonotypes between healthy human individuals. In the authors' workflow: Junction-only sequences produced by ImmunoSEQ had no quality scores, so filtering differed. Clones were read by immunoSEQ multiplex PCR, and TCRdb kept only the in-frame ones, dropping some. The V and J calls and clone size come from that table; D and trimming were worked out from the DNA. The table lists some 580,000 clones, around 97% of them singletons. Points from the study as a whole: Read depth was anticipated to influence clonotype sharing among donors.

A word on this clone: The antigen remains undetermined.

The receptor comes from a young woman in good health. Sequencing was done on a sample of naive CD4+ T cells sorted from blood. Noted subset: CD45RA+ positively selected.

The CDR3 loop reads CASSAWTGGKETQYF. CDR3 in DNA: TGTGCCAGCAGCGCCTGGACAGGGGGCAAAGAGACCCAGTACTTC. The rearrangement joins TRBV11-2 to TRBJ2-5; 11 bases fit TRBD1. Germline CDR1 reads SGHAT; CDR2 reads FQNNGV. This CDR3 comprises 15 residues. V lost 5 bases to trimming and J lost 3 bases; unmatched junction nucleotides: 5.